These 19 T cell receptor beta chains originate from one sample sequenced in a study of shared clonotypes between healthy human individuals. Sequencing was performed with immunoSEQ multiplex PCR; in TCRdb, only in-frame clones are kept and a portion is missing. The table has about 600,000 clones, 97% seen once. Sequencing was performed on naive CD4+ T cells sorted from blood. Noted subset: CD45RA+ positively selected. Receptors originate from a woman younger than 45 in good health.

The chain is built from TRBV11-2 and TRBJ2-5, with 10 bases fitting TRBD1. The end of the DNA aligns better with TRBJ2-7, so the J call may be wrong. In germline, CDR1 is SGHAT, CDR2 FQNNGV. This CDR3 is 15 amino acids long. The CDR3 loop is CASSFGGTGVGEQYF. For the CDR3, the DNA is TGTGCCAGCAGCTTCGGGGGGACAGGGGTTGGCGAGCAGTACTTC.

The V gene is TRBV9, the J gene TRBJ2-3; weak D call: TRBD2 (7 bases). The CDR3 sequence is 16 residues long. CDR1 is SGDLS, CDR2 YYNGEE, per germline. V shed 2 bases and J shed 2 bases, with 15 bases lying between them. For the CDR3, the DNA is TGTGCCAGCAGCGTCAGAGGGGGGGGCACCACAGATACGCAGTATTTT. Amino acid sequence: CASSVRGGGTTDTQYF.

The chain uses TRBV5-5 and TRBJ2-7; the match to TRBD1 covers 7 bases. Trimming removed 4 bases from V and 4 bases from J; junction bases left unmatched: 8. CDR1 SGHKS and CDR2 YYEKEE come from the germline V gene (reference sequence). CDR3 length: 14 amino acids. The CDR3 loop is CASSDRDSKYEQYF. The CDR3 DNA follows: TGTGCCAGCAGCGACCGGGACAGCAAATACGAGCAGTACTTC.

The CDR3 bases are TGCGCCAGCAGCTTGGCCGGGGGGCCGAACACCGGGGAGCTGTTTTTT. Protein product: CASSLAGGPNTGELFF. The rearrangement joins TRBV5-1 to TRBJ2-2; a weak D match, TRBD2 (7 bases). CDR1 is SGHRS and CDR2 is YFSETQ in the germline V gene. The CDR3 is made up of 16 amino acids. The V end was cut by 0 bases, the J end by 0 bases, with 9 bases between.

The genes are TRBV29-1 and TRBJ2-3; 12 bases fit TRBD2. Germline V CDR1 and CDR2: SQVTM, ANQGSEA. The CDR3 has 17 amino acids. V gave up 5 bases and J gave up 0 bases; unmatched junction bases: 9. CDR3: CSVQLAGGDTSTDTQYF. The CDR3 DNA sequence: TGCAGCGTTCAACTAGCGGGAGGAGATACTAGCACAGATACGCAGTATTTT.

The chain joins TRBV2 to TRBJ2-1; 8 bases align to TRBD2. Unmatched junction bases numbered 7, after V lost 4 bases and J lost 5 bases. This CDR3 comprises 15 residues. CDR1 and CDR2 from the germline V gene are SNHLY and FYNNEI. The DNA of the CDR3 is TGTGCCAGCAGTGCCGAGCTCGGGGGGGACAATGAGCAGTTCTTC. Translation gives CASSAELGGDNEQFF.

The V gene is TRBV19, the J gene TRBJ2-1; D possibly corresponds to TRBD1 (5 bases). The germline V gene has CDR1 LNHDA and CDR2 SQIVND (reference sequence). V dropped 5 bases and J dropped 7 bases, with 9 bases sitting between them. The CDR3 has 12 residues. CDR3 sequence: CASSWTQNEQFF. The CDR3 DNA reads TGTGCCAGTAGTTGGACACAAAATGAGCAGTTCTTC.

V and J are TRBV5-1 and TRBJ2-5; D call uncertain. Looked up from germline, CDR1 is SGHRS and CDR2 is YFSETQ. Trimming took 0 bases from V and 4 from J, leaving 7 bases between them. The CDR3 is 13 amino acids. This CDR3 reads CASSLGGRETQYF. CDR3 bases: TGCGCCAGCAGCTTGGGTGGACGAGAGACCCAGTACTTC.

CDR3 in DNA: TGTGCCAGTAGCATGACAGGGGAGCAGCCCCAGCATTTT. Amino acids: CASSMTGEQPQHF. The chain has TRBV19 and TRBJ1-5; 8 nucleotides line up with TRBD1. Unmatched junction bases numbered 5, after V lost 6 bases and J lost 7 bases. The CDR3 spans 13 residues. CDR1 is LNHDA and CDR2 is SQIVND in the germline V gene (reference sequence).

This chain links TRBV19 with TRBJ2-7, with 11 nucleotides matching TRBD2. V shed 5 bases and J 0 bases; nucleotides not matched to a gene: 3. Germline loops: CDR1 LNHDA, CDR2 SQIVND (reference sequence). The CDR3 contains 15 residues. In nucleotides, the CDR3 is TGTGCCAGTAGTGCGGGACTAGCGGACTCCTACGAGCAGTACTTC. Its translation: CASSAGLADSYEQYF.

The rearrangement joins TRBV2 to TRBJ2-7; D possibly uses TRBD1 or TRBD2 (6 bases each). The CDR3 sequence is 14 residues long. CDR1 and CDR2 from the germline V gene are SNHLY and FYNNEI. Trimming shortened V by 4 bases and J by 3 bases, and 13 bases separated the two germline ends. The CDR3 here is CASSAGAARYEQYF. The CDR3 nucleotides read TGTGCCAGCAGTGCGGGGGCGGCCCGCTACGAGCAGTACTTC.

The rearrangement uses TRBV6-5 and TRBJ2-5; D is possibly TRBD1 or TRBD2 (5 bases each). The J call may be faulty, since TRBJ2-7 better matches the DNA end. The V gene's germline CDR1 is MNHEY and CDR2 SVGAGI. The CDR3 spans 14 residues. This CDR3 reads CASRTVGGSYEQYF. In DNA, the CDR3 is TGTGCCAGCAGGACTGTTGGGGGCTCCTACGAGCAGTACTTC.

The chain combines TRBV28 with TRBJ2-3; D gene ambiguous. CDR1 is MDHEN, CDR2 SYDVKM, per germline. Trimming removed 2 bases at V and 2 bases at J, with 11 bases between. This CDR3 has 15 amino acids. The CDR3 DNA sequence: TGTGCCAGCAGTTTAGGTTTGGGCGACACAGATACGCAGTATTTT. Translating it yields CASSLGLGDTDTQYF.

The rearrangement joins TRBV29-1 to TRBJ2-7, with D tentatively TRBD2 (6 bases). Germline CDR1 SQVTM, CDR2 ANQGSEA. Trimming cost V 6 bases and J 2 bases, with 20 bases left between them. This CDR3 comprises 15 residues. This CDR3 reads CSVTAGGGGPYEQYF. The CDR3 region has the DNA TGCAGCGTCACAGCGGGTGGAGGTGGCCCCTACGAGCAGTACTTC.

The V call is TRBV13, the J call TRBJ2-7, with D possibly matching TRBD2 (5 bases). Germline V gives CDR1 PRHDT, CDR2 FYEKMQ (reference sequence). V was cut by 5 bases and J by 4 bases, with 12 bases left in between. CDR3 length: 13 residues. The CDR3 sequence: CASSPLTSYEQYF. For the CDR3, the DNA is TGTGCCAGCAGCCCCCTAACTAGTTACGAGCAGTACTTC.

The CDR3 spells CAISERRSTDTQYF. In DNA form, the CDR3 reads TGTGCCATCAGTGAGCGACGGAGCACAGATACGCAGTATTTT. This rearrangement joins TRBV10-3 to TRBJ2-3; D unresolved. V lost 2 bases to trimming and J lost 0 bases, with 6 bases between them. Germline values: CDR1 ENHRY, CDR2 SYGVKD. This CDR3 contains 14 residues.

In this sample, this clone turned up once. J is TRBJ2-3 and V is TRBV4-1; D may be TRBD1 (6 bases). The V end lost 3 bases, the J end lost 2 bases, and 15 bases lay between the germline ends. CDR3 length: 16 residues. From germline, CDR1 is MGHRA and CDR2 YSYEKL. CDR3 residues: CASSQLQGTATDTQYF. CDR3 DNA sequence: TGCGCCAGCAGCCAGCTCCAGGGGACGGCCACAGATACGCAGTATTTT.

The chain has TRBV5-6 and TRBJ1-2, with D unresolved. Germline values: CDR1 SGHDT, CDR2 YYEEEE. The CDR3 is 15 amino acids. Trimming left V 1 base short and J 3 bases short, with 13 bases between. CDR3 region: CASSLLISGDYGYTF. The CDR3, as DNA: TGTGCCAGCAGCTTGTTGATTTCCGGTGACTATGGCTACACCTTC.

The chain uses TRBV6-1 and TRBJ2-7, with 8 nucleotides matching TRBD2. V lost 5 bases and J lost 3; bases outside the gene matches: 6. CDR1 is MNHNS, CDR2 SASEGT, per germline. The CDR3 contains 14 residues. CDR3 in amino acids: CASSSREANYEQYF. In DNA, the CDR3 is TGTGCCAGCAGTTCGCGGGAGGCTAACTACGAGCAGTACTTC.